A single TCR beta chain is shown here with its context. Generated by immunoSEQ multiplex PCR, the TCRdb table keeps only in-frame clones and is missing some. This table holds about 94,000 clones, about nine tenths found once. The data are from a study of control samples from healthy donors and cancer patients. Germline loops: CDR1 SGHVS, CDR2 FNYEAQ. The trim removed 2 bases at V and 5 bases at J, leaving 15 bases unmatched. The CDR3 covers 19 residues. The chain employs TRBV7-6 and TRBJ2-5; 12 positions agree with TRBD2. The source material was blood. The source of this sequence is a woman between 18 and 29 years old in good health. CDR3 amino acids: CASSLSGLAGTLRGETQYF. The CDR3 DNA reads as TGTGCCAGCAGCTTAAGTGGACTAGCGGGGACATTACGAGGGGAGACCCAGTACTTC. Looking up the rest from reference TRBV7-6 and TRBJ2-5 gives the full variable domain: GAGVSQSPRYKVTKRGQDVALRCDPISGHVSLYWYRQALGQGPEFLTYFNYEAQQDKSGLPNDRFSAERPEGSISTLTIQRTEQRDSAMYRCASSLSGLAGTLRGETQYFGPGTRLLVL.